This T cell receptor beta chain was captured by sequencing in a study of cytomegalovirus exposure and HLA in healthy donors. V lost 3 bases, J lost 2 bases, and 5 bases stayed unmatched. The CDR3 is made up of 16 amino acids. The germline CDR1 and CDR2 sequences are KGHSH and LQKENI. A multiplex PCR was run with 60 Vbeta primers and 13 Jbeta primers. The assay was immunoSEQ multiplex PCR, and TCRdb's table has in-frame clones only and misses some. The table lists more than 150,000 clones, 84% of them singletons. This TCR was recovered from a boy between 2 and 15 years old in good health and CMV-seronegative. Sequencing was carried out using PBMCs. The chain combines TRBV18 with TRBJ2-3; 10 bases are a match to TRBD2. The DNA of the CDR3 is TGTGCCAGCTCACCGGGTACTAGCGGGATCACAGATACGCAGTATTTT. It codes for CASSPGTSGITDTQYF.